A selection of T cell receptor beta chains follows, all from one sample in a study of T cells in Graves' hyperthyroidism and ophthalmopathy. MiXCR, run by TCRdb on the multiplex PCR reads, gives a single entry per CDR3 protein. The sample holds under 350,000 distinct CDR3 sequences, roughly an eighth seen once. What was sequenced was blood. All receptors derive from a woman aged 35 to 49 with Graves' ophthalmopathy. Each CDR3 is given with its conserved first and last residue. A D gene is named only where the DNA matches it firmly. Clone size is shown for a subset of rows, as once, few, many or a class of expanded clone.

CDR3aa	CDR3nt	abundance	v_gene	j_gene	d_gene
CASSLFQGHGYTF	TGTGCCAGCAGCTTATTCCAGGGCCATGGCTACACCTTC	many	TRBV11-2	TRBJ1-2	-
CASSHDLAGERVEQFF	TGTGCCAGCAGCCACGATCTAGCGGGAGAACGGGTTGAGCAGTTCTTC	few	TRBV14	TRBJ2-1	TRBD2
CASGGTTFGYTF	TGTGCCAGTGGCGGGACGACTTTTGGCTACACCTTC	many	TRBV27	TRBJ1-2	-
CASSRTGFQETQYF	TGTGCCAGCAGCCGAACAGGGTTCCAAGAGACCCAGTACTTC	few	TRBV7-8	TRBJ2-5	-
CASSLGLARTDTQYF	TGTGCCAGCAGCTTAGGGCTAGCCAGGACAGATACGCAGTATTTT	-	TRBV7-6	TRBJ2-3	-
CASSGEGQLSGELFF	TGTGCCAGCAGCGGCGAAGGACAACTCTCCGGGGAGCTGTTTTTT	few	TRBV2	TRBJ2-2	-
CSARETGPIQYF	TGCAGTGCTAGAGAGACAGGGCCCATTCAGTACTTC	many	TRBV20-1	TRBJ2-4	TRBD1
CSARDSTGRNTEAFF	TGCAGTGCTAGAGATTCGACAGGGCGGAACACTGAAGCTTTCTTT	many	TRBV20-1	TRBJ1-1	TRBD1
CASSVGGNGDTEAFF	TGTGCCAGCAGCGTGGGTGGCAACGGGGACACTGAAGCTTTCTTT	-	TRBV9	TRBJ1-1	-
CSARVASGIAKNIQYF	TGCAGTGCTAGAGTAGCTAGCGGAATAGCCAAAAACATTCAGTACTTC	few	TRBV20-1	TRBJ2-4	TRBD2
CASSYQTYRGQGPQHF	TGTGCCAGCAGTTACCAAACCTACAGGGGCCAAGGGCCCCAGCATTTT	many	TRBV12-3/TRBV12-4	TRBJ1-5	TRBD1
CASSPPASRGEQFF	TGTGCCAGCAGCCCACCGGCTAGCCGCGGTGAGCAGTTCTTC	many	TRBV7-9	TRBJ2-1	-
CASSSSTPVGYGYTF	TGTGCCAGCAGTTCGTCGACACCGGTCGGCTATGGCTACACCTTC	-	TRBV27	TRBJ1-2	-
CASSAGLAGDVTYEQYF	TGTGCCAGCAGCGCCGGACTAGCGGGAGATGTAACCTACGAGCAGTACTTC	many	TRBV7-8	TRBJ2-7	TRBD2
CASSDWGSGANVLTF	TGTGCCAGCAGTGATTGGGGGTCTGGGGCCAACGTCCTGACTTTC	once	TRBV6-1	TRBJ2-6	-
CASSFMGTSYEQYF	TGTGCCAGCAGCTTTATGGGGACATCCTACGAGCAGTACTTC	-	TRBV5-6	TRBJ2-7	-
CASSRGLAGGSTGELFF	TGTGCCAGCAGCCGGGGACTAGCGGGAGGAAGCACCGGGGAGCTGTTTTTT	few	TRBV7-8	TRBJ2-2	TRBD2
CASSIAGATDTQYF	TGTGCCAGCAGTATCGCCGGGGCCACAGATACGCAGTATTTT	few	TRBV2	TRBJ2-3	-
CASSSRSTGKGSPLHF	TGTGCCAGCAGCTCAAGATCGACAGGGAAGGGTTCACCCCTCCACTTT	-	TRBV9	TRBJ1-6	TRBD1
CASSERTGGLETQYF	TGTGCCAGCAGCGAAAGAACAGGGGGCTTAGAGACCCAGTACTTC	-	TRBV11-3	TRBJ2-5	TRBD1
CASSDSGANTGELFF	TGTGCCAGCAGTGATTCGGGAGCGAACACCGGGGAGCTGTTTTTT	many	TRBV2	TRBJ2-2	-
CASRAPGTSGRGSEQFF	TGTGCCAGCAGAGCGCCCGGGACTAGCGGGAGAGGCTCCGAGCAGTTCTTC	many	TRBV28	TRBJ2-1	TRBD2
CASSLGRGGTEAFF	TGCGCCAGCAGCTTGGGTCGCGGGGGCACTGAAGCTTTCTTT	many	TRBV5-1	TRBJ1-1	-
CAISEKQGGNQPQHF	TGTGCCATCAGTGAGAAACAGGGCGGGAATCAGCCCCAGCATTTT	many	TRBV10-3	TRBJ1-5	-
CATYWGAMNTEAFF	TGTGCCACCTACTGGGGGGCTATGAACACTGAAGCTTTCTTT	many	TRBV24-1	TRBJ1-1	-
CASGFLNAPGYTF	TGTGCTAGTGGTTTTTTGAACGCTCCCGGCTACACCTTC	few	TRBV12-5	TRBJ1-2	-
CAIKDPTGGSYEQYF	TGTGCCATCAAGGACCCCACAGGGGGCAGCTACGAGCAGTACTTC	many	TRBV10-3	TRBJ2-7	TRBD1